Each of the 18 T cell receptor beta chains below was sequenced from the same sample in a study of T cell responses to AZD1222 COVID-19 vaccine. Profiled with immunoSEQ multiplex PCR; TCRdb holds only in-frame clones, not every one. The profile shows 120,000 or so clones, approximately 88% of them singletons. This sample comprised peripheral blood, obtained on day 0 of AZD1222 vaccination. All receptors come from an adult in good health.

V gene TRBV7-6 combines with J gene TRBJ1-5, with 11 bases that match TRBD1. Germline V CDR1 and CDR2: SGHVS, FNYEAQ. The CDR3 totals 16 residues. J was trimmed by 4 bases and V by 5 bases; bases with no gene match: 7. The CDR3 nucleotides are TGTGCCAGCAGCCCCGGGACAGGGGGAGGAAATCAGCCCCAGCATTTT. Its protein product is CASSPGTGGGNQPQHF.

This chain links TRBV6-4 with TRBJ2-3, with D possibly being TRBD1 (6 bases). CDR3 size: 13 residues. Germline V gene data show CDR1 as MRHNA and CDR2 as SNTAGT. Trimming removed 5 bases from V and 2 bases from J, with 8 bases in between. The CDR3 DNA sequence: TGTGCCAGCAGTCGGGACACCACAGATACGCAGTATTTT. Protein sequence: CASSRDTTDTQYF.

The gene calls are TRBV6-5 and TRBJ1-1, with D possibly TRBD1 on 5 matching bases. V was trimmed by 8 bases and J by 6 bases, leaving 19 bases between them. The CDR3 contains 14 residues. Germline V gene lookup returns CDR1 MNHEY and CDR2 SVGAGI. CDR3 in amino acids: CASGTQGVKAEAFF. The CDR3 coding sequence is TGTGCCAGCGGGACGCAGGGAGTAAAAGCTGAAGCTTTCTTT.

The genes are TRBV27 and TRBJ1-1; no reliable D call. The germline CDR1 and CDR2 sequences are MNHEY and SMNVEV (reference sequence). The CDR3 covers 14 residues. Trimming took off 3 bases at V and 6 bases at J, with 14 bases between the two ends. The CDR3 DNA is TGTGCCAGCAGTTTCCGGCCGTCGGGTGCTGAAGCTTTCTTT. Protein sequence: CASSFRPSGAEAFF.

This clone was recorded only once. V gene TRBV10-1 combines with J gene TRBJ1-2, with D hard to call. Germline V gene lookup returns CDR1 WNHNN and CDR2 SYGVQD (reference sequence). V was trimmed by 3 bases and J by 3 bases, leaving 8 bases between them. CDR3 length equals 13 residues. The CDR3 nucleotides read TGCGCCAGCAGTGATCAGAACTACTATGGCTACACCTTC. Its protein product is CASSDQNYYGYTF.

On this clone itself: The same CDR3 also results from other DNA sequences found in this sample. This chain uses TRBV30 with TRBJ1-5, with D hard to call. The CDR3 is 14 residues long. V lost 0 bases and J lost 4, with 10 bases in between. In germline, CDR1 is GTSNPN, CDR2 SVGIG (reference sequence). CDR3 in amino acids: CAWSVGRGNQPQHF. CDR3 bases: TGTGCCTGGAGTGTAGGTCGGGGAAATCAGCCCCAGCATTTT.

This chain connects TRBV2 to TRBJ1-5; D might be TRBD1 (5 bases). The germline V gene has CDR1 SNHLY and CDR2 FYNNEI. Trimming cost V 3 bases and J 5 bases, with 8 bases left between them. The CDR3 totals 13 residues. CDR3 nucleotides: TGTGCCAGCAGTGATGGGGGATATCAGCCCCAGCATTTT. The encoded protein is CASSDGGYQPQHF.

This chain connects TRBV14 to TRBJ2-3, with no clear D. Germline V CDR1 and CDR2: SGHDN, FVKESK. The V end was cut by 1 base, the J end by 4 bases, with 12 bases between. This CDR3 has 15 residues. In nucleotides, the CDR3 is TGTGCCAGCAGCCAAGCATTCAGTGGGGCAGATACGCAGTATTTT. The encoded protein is CASSQAFSGADTQYF.

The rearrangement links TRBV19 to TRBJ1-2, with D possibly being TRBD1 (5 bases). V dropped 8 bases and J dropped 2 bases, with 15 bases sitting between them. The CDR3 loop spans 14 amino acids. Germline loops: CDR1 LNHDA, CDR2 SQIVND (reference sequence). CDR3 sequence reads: CASRTRGLNYGYTF. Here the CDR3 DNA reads TGTGCCAGTCGGACGAGGGGCTTGAACTATGGCTACACCTTC. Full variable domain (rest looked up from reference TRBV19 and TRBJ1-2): DGGITQSPKYLFRKEGQNVTLSCEQNLNHDAMYWYRQDPGQGLRLIYYSQIVNDFQKGDIAEGYSVSREKKESFPLTVTSAQKNPTAFYLCASRTRGLNYGYTFGSGTRLTVV.

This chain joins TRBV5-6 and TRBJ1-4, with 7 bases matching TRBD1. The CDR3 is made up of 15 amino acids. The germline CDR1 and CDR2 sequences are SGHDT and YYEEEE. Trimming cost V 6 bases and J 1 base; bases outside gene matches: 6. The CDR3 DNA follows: TGTGCCAGCAACGAGGGGGCAGTAACTAATGAAAAACTGTTTTTT. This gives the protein CASNEGAVTNEKLFF. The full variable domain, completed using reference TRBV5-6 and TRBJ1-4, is DAGVTQSPTHLIKTRGQQVTLRCSPKSGHDTVSWYQQALGQGPQFIFQYYEEEERQRGNFPDRFSGHQFPNYSSELNVNALLLGDSALYLCASNEGAVTNEKLFFGSGTQLSVL.

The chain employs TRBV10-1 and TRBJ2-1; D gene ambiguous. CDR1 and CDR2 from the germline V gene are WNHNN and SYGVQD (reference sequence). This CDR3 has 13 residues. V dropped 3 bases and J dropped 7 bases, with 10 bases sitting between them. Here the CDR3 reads CASSESLGNEQFF. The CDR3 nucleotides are TGCGCCAGCAGTGAATCCCTGGGGAATGAGCAGTTCTTC.

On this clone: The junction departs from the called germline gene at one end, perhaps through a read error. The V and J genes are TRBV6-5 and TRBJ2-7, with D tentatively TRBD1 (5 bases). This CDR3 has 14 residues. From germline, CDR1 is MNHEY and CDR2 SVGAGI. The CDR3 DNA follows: TGTGCCAGCGTCGTTCGGACATCCTCCCACGAGCAGTACTTC. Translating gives CASVVRTSSHEQYF.

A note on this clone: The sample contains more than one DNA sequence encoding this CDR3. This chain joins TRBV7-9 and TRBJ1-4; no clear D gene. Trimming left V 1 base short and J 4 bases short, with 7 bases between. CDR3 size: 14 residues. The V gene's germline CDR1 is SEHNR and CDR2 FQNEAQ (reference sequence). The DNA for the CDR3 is TGTGCCAGCAGCTTAGGTCACGTTAATGAAAAACTGTTTTTT. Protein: CASSLGHVNEKLFF. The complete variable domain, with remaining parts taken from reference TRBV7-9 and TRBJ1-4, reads DTGVSQNPRHKITKRGQNVTFRCDPISEHNRLYWYRQTLGQGPEFLTYFQNEAQLEKSRLLSDRFSAERPKGSFSTLEIQRTEQGDSAMYLCASSLGHVNEKLFFGSGTQLSVL.

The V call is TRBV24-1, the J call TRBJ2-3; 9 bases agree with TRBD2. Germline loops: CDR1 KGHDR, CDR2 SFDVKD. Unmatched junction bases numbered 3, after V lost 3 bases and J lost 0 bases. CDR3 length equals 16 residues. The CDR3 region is CATSDVAGASTDTQYF. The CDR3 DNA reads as TGTGCCACCAGTGATGTAGCGGGGGCTAGCACAGATACGCAGTATTTT.

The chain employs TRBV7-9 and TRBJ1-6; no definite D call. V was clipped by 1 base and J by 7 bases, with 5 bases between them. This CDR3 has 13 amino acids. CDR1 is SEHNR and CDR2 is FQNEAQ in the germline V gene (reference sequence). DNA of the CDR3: TGTGCCAGCAGCTTAGATCTCAATTCACCCCTCCACTTT. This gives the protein CASSLDLNSPLHF.

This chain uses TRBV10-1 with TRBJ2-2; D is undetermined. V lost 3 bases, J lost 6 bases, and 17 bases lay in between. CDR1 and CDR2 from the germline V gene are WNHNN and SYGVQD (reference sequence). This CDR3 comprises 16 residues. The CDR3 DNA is TGCGCCAGCAGTGACCCCCGGTCCGGAAGGGCCGGGGAGCTGTTTTTT. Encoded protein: CASSDPRSGRAGELFF.

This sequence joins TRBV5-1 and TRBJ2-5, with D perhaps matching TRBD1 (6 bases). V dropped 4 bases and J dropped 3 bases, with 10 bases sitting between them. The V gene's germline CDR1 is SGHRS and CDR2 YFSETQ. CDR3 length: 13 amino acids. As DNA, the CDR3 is TGCGCCAGCAGCATGGGACACGAAGAGACCCAGTACTTC. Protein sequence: CASSMGHEETQYF.

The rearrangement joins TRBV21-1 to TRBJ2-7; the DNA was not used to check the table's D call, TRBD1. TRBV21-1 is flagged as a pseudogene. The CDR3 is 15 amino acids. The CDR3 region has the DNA TGTGCCAGCAGCAAAGGACAGGACAGCTCCTACGAGCAGTACTTC. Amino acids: CASSKGQDSSYEQYF.